This T cell receptor beta chain was retrieved from a study of blood T cell repertoires in COVID-19. As for the study in general: Samples taken during acute and convalescent COVID-19 were collected in the United States, Italy and Spain. The analysed material was cDNA or gDNA that came from T cells, B-cell-depleted T cells, or PBMCs.

In the original analysis: Reference gene primer amplification yielded estimated nucleated cell counts. Profiled with immunoSEQ multiplex PCR; TCRdb holds only in-frame clones, not every one. The DNA was the basis for D and trimming; V, J and clone size are from that table. The data hold about 490,000 clones, with 80% to 90% observed a single time. This clone was recorded once. Between the trimmed V and J ends, which lost 1 base and 4 bases, there was a span of 14 bases. The CDR3 is made up of 16 amino acids. CDR1 and CDR2 from the germline V gene are SNHLY and FYNNEI. This sequence joins TRBV2 and TRBJ2-1, with a tentative D call TRBD2 (6 bases). Sequencing input: peripheral blood. The clonotype originates from a human donor in a cohort sampled during active COVID-19. This chain's CDR3 is CASSEEEGGRYNEQFF. The CDR3 nucleotides read TGTGCCAGCAGTGAAGAGGAGGGAGGACGGTACAATGAGCAGTTCTTC. Full variable domain (outside the CDR3, taken from reference TRBV2 and TRBJ2-1): EPEVTQTPSHQVTQMGQEVILRCVPISNHLYFYWYRQILGQKVEFLVSFYNNEISEKSEIFDDQFSVERPDGSNFTLKIRSTKLEDSAMYFCASSEEEGGRYNEQFFGPGTRLTVL.